This TCR beta chain was sequenced during a study of naive and memory T cell subsets. General study points: Especially in CD8 cells, naive repertoires contained a few larger clonotypes, possibly CD45RA-re-expressing memory cells.

This clonotype was seen a few times. No antigen is known for it. CD4+ T cell IFNgamma after overnight CMV lysate exposure gave donor CMV status. Deletions cut 5 bases from V and 1 base from J, with 9 bases between. This CDR3 spans 13 amino acids. Germline CDR1 SGHRS, CDR2 YFSETQ. Both TRBC1 and TRBC2 were covered by a beta constant-region primer of two equimolar oligonucleotides. Nested alpha and beta constant-region primers with the SP2 primer drove four PCR rounds on ligated cDNA. Ligation attached a single-stranded oligonucleotide with a 12-nucleotide UMI and the SP2 primer to the cDNA 3' end. TCRdb independently ran MiXCR on the UMI-ligation and nested PCR reads; one entry per CDR3 protein. The table records approximately 150,000 distinct CDR3 sequences, more than 15% of them present only once.

The gene calls are TRBV5-1 and TRBJ1-1; D unclear. The source of this sequence is a human donor in good health. Sequenced sample: naive CD8+ T cells from blood. The CDR3, as DNA: TGCGCCAGCAGGCTACGGGAGAACACTGAAGCTTTCTTT. The encoded protein is CASRLRENTEAFF.